This record concerns one T cell receptor beta chain sequence. This entry belongs to a study of blood T cell repertoires in COVID-19. As handled by the study authors: The authors estimated nucleated cell counts from reference gene primer amplification. The table came from immunoSEQ multiplex PCR; TCRdb's copy has only in-frame clones and leaves some out. V and J calls and clone size come straight from that table; D and trimming were deduced from the DNA. The table has 300,000 to 400,000 clones, 87% seen once. This CDR3 is built from 15 residues. The germline V gene has CDR1 SGHVS and CDR2 FQNEAQ. V was shortened by 1 base and J by 4 bases, with 13 bases between the two germline ends.

This TCR was recovered from a woman in her fifties or sixties with COVID-19, enrolled during active disease. The chain combines TRBV7-8 with TRBJ1-2, with a possible D match to TRBD1 (5 bases). Sequencing was done on a sample of peripheral blood. The CDR3 here is CASSLESGMIYGYTF. The CDR3 DNA sequence: TGTGCCAGCAGCTTAGAATCAGGGATGATCTATGGCTACACCTTC.